Reported below is one T cell receptor (beta chain). The antigen is undetermined. V gave up 3 bases and J gave up 2 bases, with 10 bases separating them. CDR1 is SEHNR, CDR2 FQNEAQ, per germline (reference sequence). The CDR3 runs to 14 residues. The data are from a study of T cell responses to AZD1222 COVID-19 vaccine. General observations from the study: Of spike-specific TCRs, nearly half reportedly target regions left unmutated in variants.

The table came from immunoSEQ multiplex PCR; TCRdb's copy has only in-frame clones and leaves some out. The table records about 140,000 clones, 92% of them present only once. The sample consisted of peripheral blood, taken on day 0 of AZD1222 vaccination. The receptor was derived from an adult in good health. The rearrangement links TRBV7-9 to TRBJ2-5; D ambiguous. The CDR3 sequence: CASSLIGEQETQYF. The DNA for the CDR3 is TGTGCCAGCAGCTTGATCGGAGAACAAGAGACCCAGTACTTC.